One and the same sample provided the 5 T cell receptor beta chains below, sequenced in a study of post-analysis software for immune sequencing data. The authors incorporated unique molecular identifiers into the TCR beta cDNA libraries. MiXCR, run by TCRdb on the PCR reads, gives a single entry per CDR3 protein. This sample has around 400,000 distinct CDR3 sequences, with roughly 35% found just once. The antigens for these receptors are not known. Overall study findings and caveats: The five TRBV segments detected at higher frequency in patients than in controls included TRBV5-6, TRBV5-1 and TRBV20-1.

The sequenced material came from blood. The receptor source for this set is a girl aged 5 to 17 with multiple sclerosis.

This clonotype has a handful of counts. The rearrangement joins TRBV6-2 or TRBV6-3 to TRBJ1-1; 8 bases map to TRBD1. This CDR3 is 14 amino acids long. Germline trimming cut 6 bases from V and 3 bases from J; bases unmatched to any gene: 6. CDR1 and CDR2 from the germline V gene are MNHEY and SVGEGT. The CDR3 reads CASRDGQGHTEAFF. CDR3 nucleotides: TGTGCCAGCAGGGACGGACAGGGACACACTGAAGCTTTCTTT.

The V call is TRBV6-5, the J call TRBJ2-7; D ambiguous. From germline, CDR1 is MNHEY and CDR2 SVGAGI. The CDR3 runs to 12 residues. With 6 bases removed from V and 2 bases from J, the gap between germline ends came to 8 bases. The CDR3 sequence is CASRSTTYEQYF. CDR3 DNA sequence: TGTGCCAGCAGATCGACCACCTACGAGCAGTACTTC.

Turning to this clonotype: The junction does not match germline at one end; this may be a read error. The V and J genes are TRBV12-3 or TRBV12-4 and TRBJ1-2, with 8 bases aligning to TRBD1. This CDR3 has 15 residues. The CDR3 coding sequence is TGTGCCAGCAGCCTACCCGGCAGGGGGCCAAATGGCTACACCTTT. Residues: CASSLPGRGPNGYTF.

This chain connects TRBV2 to TRBJ2-4; no clear D gene. Per the germline V gene, CDR1 is SNHLY and CDR2 is FYNNEI. Trimming removed 2 bases from V and 0 bases from J, with 14 bases in between. The CDR3 is made up of 17 amino acids. The CDR3 bases are TGTGCCAGCAGTGAATATAACAGACTTATAGCCAAAAACATTCAGTACTTC. It translates to CASSEYNRLIAKNIQYF.

In its sample, this clonotype was seen a few times. The chain recombines TRBV6-6 with TRBJ1-5; no clear D. Trimming shortened V by 8 bases and J by 5 bases, and 10 bases separated the two germline ends. The CDR3 is 12 residues long. Germline V CDR1 and CDR2: MNHNY, SVGAGI (reference sequence). In DNA, the CDR3 is TGTGCCAGCCGGGATCCTGATCAGCCCCAGCATTTT. Translation gives CASRDPDQPQHF.